A selection of T cell receptor beta chains follows, all from one sample in a study of glioma-infiltrating T cells. TCRdb reprocessed the multiplex PCR reads via MiXCR and lists one record per CDR3 protein. Of a few hundred thousand distinct CDR3 sequences listed, roughly two fifths are singletons. The sequencing input was glioma tissue, nonneoplastic brain tissue, or PBMCs (not recorded which). The receptors were gathered from a human donor with low-grade glioma or glioblastoma, undergoing nonglioma brain surgery, or in good health (not recorded which). Each CDR3 is given with its conserved first and last residue. The D gene is left open where the match is weak. The listing skips clone size in some rows; elsewhere it reads once, few, many or a size class.

D gene: TRBD1; J gene: TRBJ1-5; CDR3 length: 15; clone size: few; V gene: TRBV2; CDR3 protein: CASSKLDRDGQPQHF; CDR3 DNA: TGTGCCAGCAGTAAGTTAGACAGGGATGGTCAGCCCCAGCATTTT
D gene: -; J gene: TRBJ2-3; CDR3 length: 13; clone size: many; V gene: TRBV20-1; CDR3 protein: CSVPAIGTDTQYF; CDR3 DNA: TGCAGTGTGCCAGCGATCGGTACAGATACGCAGTATTTT
D gene: TRBD2; J gene: TRBJ2-7; CDR3 length: 16; clone size: -; V gene: TRBV28; CDR3 protein: CASSPSGGGSSYKQYF; CDR3 DNA: TGTGCCAGCAGCCCCTCGGGCGGGGGTAGCTCCTACAAGCAGTACTTC
D gene: -; J gene: TRBJ2-7; CDR3 length: 14; clone size: -; V gene: TRBV5-1; CDR3 protein: CASSAGLLGDEQYF; CDR3 DNA: TGCGCCAGCAGCGCCGGGCTCCTAGGCGATGAGCAGTACTTC
D gene: -; J gene: TRBJ2-3; CDR3 length: 16; clone size: once; V gene: TRBV3-1; CDR3 protein: CASSPQSSLTTDTQYF; CDR3 DNA: TGTGCCAGCAGCCCGCAGTCTAGCCTGACCACAGATACGCAGTATTTT
D gene: TRBD2; J gene: TRBJ2-1; CDR3 length: 15; clone size: few; V gene: TRBV4-2; CDR3 protein: CASSQSAGGYNEQFF; CDR3 DNA: TGTGCCAGCAGCCAATCGGCGGGGGGGTACAATGAGCAGTTCTTC
D gene: -; J gene: TRBJ1-1; CDR3 length: 14; clone size: few; V gene: TRBV28; CDR3 protein: CASSFYTRNTEAFF; CDR3 DNA: TGTGCCAGCAGTTTTTATACGAGGAACACTGAAGCTTTCTTT
D gene: -; J gene: TRBJ2-1; CDR3 length: 11; clone size: -; V gene: TRBV25-1; CDR3 protein: CASSAGPGEFF; CDR3 DNA: TGTGCCAGCAGTGCGGGACCCGGCGAGTTCTTC
D gene: -; J gene: TRBJ2-3; CDR3 length: 14; clone size: many; V gene: TRBV6-4; CDR3 protein: CASSEREITDTQYF; CDR3 DNA: TGTGCCAGCAGTGAGAGGGAGATCACAGATACGCAGTATTTT
D gene: -; J gene: TRBJ2-6; CDR3 length: 18; clone size: -; V gene: TRBV12-3/TRBV12-4; CDR3 protein: CASSSKNTGHSGANVLTF; CDR3 DNA: TGTGCCAGCAGCTCCAAAAATACAGGGCACTCTGGGGCCAACGTCCTGACTTTC
D gene: TRBD1; J gene: TRBJ2-1; CDR3 length: 15; clone size: -; V gene: TRBV4-3; CDR3 protein: CASSQNRDRGNEQFF; CDR3 DNA: TGCGCCAGCAGCCAGAACCGGGACAGGGGTAATGAGCAGTTCTTC
D gene: -; J gene: TRBJ2-1; CDR3 length: 17; clone size: -; V gene: TRBV15; CDR3 protein: CATSRDRVARPEREQFF; CDR3 DNA: TGTGCCACCAGCAGAGATCGGGTAGCTAGGCCCGAGCGAGAGCAGTTCTTC
D gene: -; J gene: TRBJ2-3; CDR3 length: 17; clone size: -; V gene: TRBV6-6; CDR3 protein: CASSYSIGVTGTDTQYF; CDR3 DNA: TGTGCCAGCAGTTACTCGATCGGGGTTACCGGCACAGATACGCAGTATTTT
D gene: -; J gene: TRBJ2-1; CDR3 length: 15; clone size: few; V gene: TRBV7-2; CDR3 protein: CASTPTGSPPNEQFF; CDR3 DNA: TGTGCCAGCACCCCCACGGGATCGCCCCCCAATGAGCAGTTCTTC
D gene: -; J gene: TRBJ1-1; CDR3 length: 17; clone size: -; V gene: TRBV13; CDR3 protein: CASSLVWGLGLNTEAFF; CDR3 DNA: TGTGCCAGCAGCTTAGTCTGGGGGCTTGGGTTGAACACTGAAGCTTTCTTT
D gene: TRBD2; J gene: TRBJ2-7; CDR3 length: 16; clone size: -; V gene: TRBV7-9; CDR3 protein: CASSLGTSGRRDEQYF; CDR3 DNA: TGTGCCAGCAGCTTAGGGACTAGCGGGAGGAGGGACGAGCAGTACTTC
D gene: -; J gene: TRBJ2-2; CDR3 length: 14; clone size: -; V gene: TRBV28; CDR3 protein: CASSLCGADGELFF; CDR3 DNA: TGTGCCAGCAGTTTATGTGGGGCGGACGGGGAGCTGTTTTTT
D gene: -; J gene: TRBJ2-1; CDR3 length: 14; clone size: -; V gene: TRBV4-1; CDR3 protein: CASSRLDRYNEQFF; CDR3 DNA: TGCGCCAGCAGCCGGCTCGACAGGTACAATGAGCAGTTCTTC
D gene: -; J gene: TRBJ2-7; CDR3 length: 15; clone size: -; V gene: TRBV28; CDR3 protein: CASSLLGDSGYEKYF; CDR3 DNA: TGTGCCAGCAGTTTATTAGGGGATTCGGGGTACGAGAAGTACTTC
D gene: -; J gene: TRBJ1-1; CDR3 length: 14; clone size: -; V gene: TRBV19; CDR3 protein: CASRTLLDGTEAFF; CDR3 DNA: TGTGCCAGTAGGACCCTCCTGGACGGCACTGAAGCTTTCTTT
D gene: -; J gene: TRBJ2-1; CDR3 length: 17; clone size: many; V gene: TRBV20-1; CDR3 protein: CSARDPFLAKGGNEQFF; CDR3 DNA: TGCAGTGCTAGAGACCCCTTCCTAGCGAAAGGGGGGAATGAGCAGTTCTTC
D gene: -; J gene: TRBJ2-5; CDR3 length: 12; clone size: -; V gene: TRBV7-2; CDR3 protein: CASSWIQESQYF; CDR3 DNA: TGTGCCAGCAGCTGGATTCAAGAGTCCCAGTACTTC
D gene: -; J gene: TRBJ2-1; CDR3 length: 13; clone size: -; V gene: TRBV20-1; CDR3 protein: CSTRAGPNNEQFF; CDR3 DNA: TGCAGTACTAGGGCCGGGCCAAACAATGAGCAGTTCTTC
D gene: -; J gene: TRBJ2-1; CDR3 length: 13; clone size: -; V gene: TRBV20-1; CDR3 protein: CSARVFNYNEQFF; CDR3 DNA: TGCAGTGCTAGAGTGTTCAACTACAATGAGCAGTTCTTC
D gene: TRBD1; J gene: TRBJ1-3; CDR3 length: 13; clone size: many; V gene: TRBV20-1; CDR3 protein: CSASGQRGNTIYF; CDR3 DNA: TGCAGTGCTTCGGGACAGAGAGGAAACACCATATATTTT
D gene: -; J gene: TRBJ1-1; CDR3 length: 13; clone size: -; V gene: TRBV6-2/TRBV6-3; CDR3 protein: CARSYKAGAGAFF; CDR3 DNA: TGTGCCAGAAGTTACAAGGCAGGGGCTGGAGCTTTCTTT
D gene: -; J gene: TRBJ2-5; CDR3 length: 14; clone size: few; V gene: TRBV7-6; CDR3 protein: CASSSPGLGATQYF; CDR3 DNA: TGTGCCAGCAGCTCCCCCGGCCTAGGTGCGACCCAGTACTTC
D gene: TRBD1; J gene: TRBJ2-2; CDR3 length: 14; clone size: -; V gene: TRBV6-4; CDR3 protein: CASRPQGDTGELFF; CDR3 DNA: TGTGCCAGCAGACCCCAGGGGGACACCGGGGAGCTGTTTTTT
D gene: TRBD1; J gene: TRBJ2-7; CDR3 length: 14; clone size: few; V gene: TRBV20-1; CDR3 protein: CSADGQGASYEQYF; CDR3 DNA: TGCAGTGCCGACGGACAGGGGGCTTCCTACGAGCAGTACTTC
D gene: -; J gene: TRBJ1-1; CDR3 length: 15; clone size: -; V gene: TRBV19; CDR3 protein: CASSMSEIMNTEAFF; CDR3 DNA: TGTGCCAGTAGTATGTCGGAAATAATGAACACTGAAGCTTTCTTT
D gene: TRBD1; J gene: TRBJ2-7; CDR3 length: 13; clone size: many; V gene: TRBV20-1; CDR3 protein: CSASQGQAYEQYF; CDR3 DNA: TGCAGTGCTAGTCAAGGACAGGCCTACGAGCAGTACTTC
D gene: -; J gene: TRBJ2-3; CDR3 length: 14; clone size: few; V gene: TRBV2; CDR3 protein: CASRDYRMADTQYF; CDR3 DNA: TGTGCCAGCAGGGACTACCGCATGGCAGATACGCAGTATTTT
D gene: TRBD1; J gene: TRBJ2-3; CDR3 length: 14; clone size: -; V gene: TRBV20-1; CDR3 protein: CSARPDRVQDTQYF; CDR3 DNA: TGCAGTGCTAGACCGGACAGGGTTCAAGATACGCAGTATTTT
D gene: -; J gene: TRBJ1-5; CDR3 length: 14; clone size: once; V gene: TRBV7-2; CDR3 protein: CACSFGGGTGAQHF; CDR3 DNA: TGTGCCTGCAGCTTTGGAGGGGGAACGGGGGCCCAGCATTTT
D gene: TRBD2; J gene: TRBJ2-1; CDR3 length: 16; clone size: many; V gene: TRBV4-3; CDR3 protein: CASTATALAGYNEQFF; CDR3 DNA: TGCGCCAGCACCGCTACTGCACTAGCGGGCTACAATGAGCAGTTCTTC